Below are 15 T cell receptor beta chains sequenced from a single sample in a study of human T cells and chemical hapten exposure. TCRdb re-derived calls from the RACE reads in MiXCR, one entry per CDR3 protein. The table has 80,000 to 100,000 distinct CDR3 sequences, roughly 8.5% seen once. Time point: healthy volunteer bleed at 2 weeks. Blood, whole and unfractionated, served as the source for total RNA extraction. Input material: whole blood. These receptors were taken from a female donor in good health. Some clones in this sample may be carry-over from other donors' samples.

This clonotype was seen a few times. The chain recombines TRBV5-1 with TRBJ2-6; D remains ambiguous. Germline-derived CDR1 and CDR2 are SGHRS and YFSETQ. CDR3 length: 16 amino acids. V was cut by 5 bases and J by 4 bases, with 16 bases left in between. CDR3 DNA sequence: TGCGCCAGCAGGATAAGGTTTGGTACCGGGGCCAACGTCCTGACTTTC. Its translation is CASRIRFGTGANVLTF.

The chain couples TRBV20-1 to TRBJ1-5; D gene unclear. The CDR3 consists of 13 residues. The V gene's germline CDR1 is DFQATT and CDR2 SNEGSKA (reference sequence). V was clipped by 6 bases and J by 4 bases, with 13 bases between them. The CDR3 is CSARHLGNQPQHF. Here the CDR3 DNA reads TGCAGTGCCAGACACCTGGGGAATCAGCCCCAGCATTTT.

This sequence joins TRBV29-1 and TRBJ2-1; 7 bases agree with TRBD2. V gave up 1 base and J gave up 6 bases; unmatched junction bases: 12. Germline values: CDR1 SQVTM, CDR2 ANQGSEA. The CDR3 has 16 residues. The CDR3 reads CSVEVGGGSTFNEQFF. The DNA of the CDR3 is TGCAGCGTTGAAGTTGGCGGCGGGAGTACTTTCAATGAGCAGTTCTTC.

This clonotype was counted only a few times. The V call is TRBV12-3 or TRBV12-4, the J call TRBJ1-1; 8 nucleotides line up with TRBD1. The ends lost 2 bases at V and 7 bases at J; junction bases unmatched: 6. CDR3 size: 14 residues. CDR3 in DNA: TGTGCCAGCAGTTTAACCGGGACAGGCGTTGAAGCTTTCTTT. Amino acid sequence: CASSLTGTGVEAFF.

This sequence joins TRBV27 and TRBJ2-1; D unresolved. The CDR3 runs 12 residues. CDR1 is MNHEY, CDR2 SMNVEV, per germline (reference sequence). Trimming left V 6 bases short and J 5 bases short, with 8 bases between. This CDR3 reads CASRGVNNEQFF. The CDR3 DNA sequence: TGTGCCAGCAGAGGAGTAAACAATGAGCAGTTCTTC.

V gene TRBV7-9 combines with J gene TRBJ2-5, with a possible D match to TRBD1 (6 bases). Germline V gene data show CDR1 as SEHNR and CDR2 as FQNEAQ (reference sequence). The CDR3 spans 12 residues. V shed 2 bases and J shed 8 bases, with 9 bases lying between them. The CDR3 DNA sequence: TGTGCCAGCAGCTTACAGGGGTTAACCCAGTACTTC. Translation gives CASSLQGLTQYF. The complete variable domain, with remaining parts taken from reference TRBV7-9 and TRBJ2-5, reads DTGVSQNPRHKITKRGQNVTFRCDPISEHNRLYWYRQTLGQGPEFLTYFQNEAQLEKSRLLSDRFSAERPKGSFSTLEIQRTEQGDSAMYLCASSLQGLTQYFGPGTRLLVL.

This clonotype was recorded a few times. The chain joins TRBV6-5 to TRBJ1-5; D is ambiguous. Per germline, CDR1 MNHEY and CDR2 SVGAGI. Between the trimmed V and J ends, which lost 2 bases and 1 base, there was a span of 6 bases. This CDR3 has 14 amino acids. As DNA, the CDR3 is TGTGCCAGCAGTTACGGTGGGAGCAATCAGCCCCAGCATTTT. Translated: CASSYGGSNQPQHF.

This clonotype appeared a few times. The gene calls are TRBV20-1 and TRBJ2-7; 10 bases are a match to TRBD2. The CDR3 is made up of 12 amino acids. The germline gives CDR1 DFQATT, CDR2 SNEGSKA (reference sequence). V lost 2 bases and J lost 6; bases outside the gene matches: 1. The CDR3 region has the DNA TGCAGTGCTAGAAGGACTAGCGGCGAGCAGTACTTC. This encodes CSARRTSGEQYF.

The chain carries TRBV20-1 and TRBJ1-5; no clear D gene. The CDR3 consists of 16 residues. Germline values: CDR1 DFQATT, CDR2 SNEGSKA (reference sequence). V lost 0 bases and J 6 bases, leaving 18 bases between the germline ends. The CDR3 DNA is TGCAGTGCTAGAGAGGCCCCGATGCTGCCGGCTCAGCCCCAGCATTTT. Its translation: CSAREAPMLPAQPQHF.

This clonotype was counted between two and nine times. This sequence joins TRBV28 and TRBJ1-5; 7 bases line up with TRBD1. CDR3 length: 15 amino acids. The ends lost 2 bases at V and 10 bases at J; junction bases unmatched: 11. Germline V gene lookup returns CDR1 MDHEN and CDR2 SYDVKM. CDR3 amino acids: CASSLVDRPRKPQHF. The CDR3 region has the DNA TGTGCCAGCAGTTTAGTGGACAGGCCCCGTAAACCCCAGCATTTT.

This clonotype has more than one count but fewer than ten. The rearrangement joins TRBV4-2 to TRBJ2-3; 7 nucleotides align to TRBD2. The germline CDR1 and CDR2 sequences are LGHNA and YNFKEQ. V gave up 4 bases and J gave up 6 bases; unmatched junction bases: 13. The CDR3 is made up of 16 amino acids. CDR3 sequence: CASSRDLAEGLDTQYF. CDR3 bases: TGTGCCAGCAGCCGGGACCTAGCGGAGGGGTTGGATACGCAGTATTTT.

This clonotype has only a few counts. V usage is TRBV29-1 and J usage is TRBJ1-1, with D unclear. The CDR3 spans 12 residues. Germline V CDR1 and CDR2: SQVTM, ANQGSEA. Trimming took off 7 bases at V and 2 bases at J, with 11 bases between the two ends. The CDR3 nucleotides read TGCAGCGCCCTAGTAGGAAACACTGAAGCTTTCTTT. This codes for CSALVGNTEAFF.

The V call is TRBV29-1, the J call TRBJ1-4; 8 bases agree with TRBD1. J gave up 4 bases and V 4 bases, and 2 bases lay outside the gene matches. The CDR3 runs 13 residues. CDR1 is SQVTM and CDR2 is ANQGSEA in the germline V gene. The chain's CDR3 is CSVGDRRNEKLFF. DNA for the CDR3: TGCAGCGTTGGGGACAGGCGTAATGAAAAACTGTTTTTT.

CDR3 loop: CASSPMTDTQYF. CDR3 nucleotides: TGTGCCAGCTCACCAATGACAGATACGCAGTATTTT. The J gene is TRBJ2-3, the V gene TRBV18, with D unclear. CDR1 and CDR2 (germline): KGHSH, LQKENI. Trimming removed 2 bases from V and 3 bases from J, with 3 bases in between. The CDR3 is 12 residues long.

This clonotype was found many times. The gene calls are TRBV5-4 and TRBJ2-1; 9 nucleotides agree with TRBD2. Per germline, CDR1 SGHNT and CDR2 YYREEE (reference sequence). V trimming: 0 bases; J trimming: 4 bases; junction bases outside the gene matches: 2. This CDR3 region has 15 residues. Here the CDR3 DNA reads TGTGCCAGCAGCTTGGCTAGCGGGGTTTACAATGAGCAGTTCTTC. The encoded protein is CASSLASGVYNEQFF.